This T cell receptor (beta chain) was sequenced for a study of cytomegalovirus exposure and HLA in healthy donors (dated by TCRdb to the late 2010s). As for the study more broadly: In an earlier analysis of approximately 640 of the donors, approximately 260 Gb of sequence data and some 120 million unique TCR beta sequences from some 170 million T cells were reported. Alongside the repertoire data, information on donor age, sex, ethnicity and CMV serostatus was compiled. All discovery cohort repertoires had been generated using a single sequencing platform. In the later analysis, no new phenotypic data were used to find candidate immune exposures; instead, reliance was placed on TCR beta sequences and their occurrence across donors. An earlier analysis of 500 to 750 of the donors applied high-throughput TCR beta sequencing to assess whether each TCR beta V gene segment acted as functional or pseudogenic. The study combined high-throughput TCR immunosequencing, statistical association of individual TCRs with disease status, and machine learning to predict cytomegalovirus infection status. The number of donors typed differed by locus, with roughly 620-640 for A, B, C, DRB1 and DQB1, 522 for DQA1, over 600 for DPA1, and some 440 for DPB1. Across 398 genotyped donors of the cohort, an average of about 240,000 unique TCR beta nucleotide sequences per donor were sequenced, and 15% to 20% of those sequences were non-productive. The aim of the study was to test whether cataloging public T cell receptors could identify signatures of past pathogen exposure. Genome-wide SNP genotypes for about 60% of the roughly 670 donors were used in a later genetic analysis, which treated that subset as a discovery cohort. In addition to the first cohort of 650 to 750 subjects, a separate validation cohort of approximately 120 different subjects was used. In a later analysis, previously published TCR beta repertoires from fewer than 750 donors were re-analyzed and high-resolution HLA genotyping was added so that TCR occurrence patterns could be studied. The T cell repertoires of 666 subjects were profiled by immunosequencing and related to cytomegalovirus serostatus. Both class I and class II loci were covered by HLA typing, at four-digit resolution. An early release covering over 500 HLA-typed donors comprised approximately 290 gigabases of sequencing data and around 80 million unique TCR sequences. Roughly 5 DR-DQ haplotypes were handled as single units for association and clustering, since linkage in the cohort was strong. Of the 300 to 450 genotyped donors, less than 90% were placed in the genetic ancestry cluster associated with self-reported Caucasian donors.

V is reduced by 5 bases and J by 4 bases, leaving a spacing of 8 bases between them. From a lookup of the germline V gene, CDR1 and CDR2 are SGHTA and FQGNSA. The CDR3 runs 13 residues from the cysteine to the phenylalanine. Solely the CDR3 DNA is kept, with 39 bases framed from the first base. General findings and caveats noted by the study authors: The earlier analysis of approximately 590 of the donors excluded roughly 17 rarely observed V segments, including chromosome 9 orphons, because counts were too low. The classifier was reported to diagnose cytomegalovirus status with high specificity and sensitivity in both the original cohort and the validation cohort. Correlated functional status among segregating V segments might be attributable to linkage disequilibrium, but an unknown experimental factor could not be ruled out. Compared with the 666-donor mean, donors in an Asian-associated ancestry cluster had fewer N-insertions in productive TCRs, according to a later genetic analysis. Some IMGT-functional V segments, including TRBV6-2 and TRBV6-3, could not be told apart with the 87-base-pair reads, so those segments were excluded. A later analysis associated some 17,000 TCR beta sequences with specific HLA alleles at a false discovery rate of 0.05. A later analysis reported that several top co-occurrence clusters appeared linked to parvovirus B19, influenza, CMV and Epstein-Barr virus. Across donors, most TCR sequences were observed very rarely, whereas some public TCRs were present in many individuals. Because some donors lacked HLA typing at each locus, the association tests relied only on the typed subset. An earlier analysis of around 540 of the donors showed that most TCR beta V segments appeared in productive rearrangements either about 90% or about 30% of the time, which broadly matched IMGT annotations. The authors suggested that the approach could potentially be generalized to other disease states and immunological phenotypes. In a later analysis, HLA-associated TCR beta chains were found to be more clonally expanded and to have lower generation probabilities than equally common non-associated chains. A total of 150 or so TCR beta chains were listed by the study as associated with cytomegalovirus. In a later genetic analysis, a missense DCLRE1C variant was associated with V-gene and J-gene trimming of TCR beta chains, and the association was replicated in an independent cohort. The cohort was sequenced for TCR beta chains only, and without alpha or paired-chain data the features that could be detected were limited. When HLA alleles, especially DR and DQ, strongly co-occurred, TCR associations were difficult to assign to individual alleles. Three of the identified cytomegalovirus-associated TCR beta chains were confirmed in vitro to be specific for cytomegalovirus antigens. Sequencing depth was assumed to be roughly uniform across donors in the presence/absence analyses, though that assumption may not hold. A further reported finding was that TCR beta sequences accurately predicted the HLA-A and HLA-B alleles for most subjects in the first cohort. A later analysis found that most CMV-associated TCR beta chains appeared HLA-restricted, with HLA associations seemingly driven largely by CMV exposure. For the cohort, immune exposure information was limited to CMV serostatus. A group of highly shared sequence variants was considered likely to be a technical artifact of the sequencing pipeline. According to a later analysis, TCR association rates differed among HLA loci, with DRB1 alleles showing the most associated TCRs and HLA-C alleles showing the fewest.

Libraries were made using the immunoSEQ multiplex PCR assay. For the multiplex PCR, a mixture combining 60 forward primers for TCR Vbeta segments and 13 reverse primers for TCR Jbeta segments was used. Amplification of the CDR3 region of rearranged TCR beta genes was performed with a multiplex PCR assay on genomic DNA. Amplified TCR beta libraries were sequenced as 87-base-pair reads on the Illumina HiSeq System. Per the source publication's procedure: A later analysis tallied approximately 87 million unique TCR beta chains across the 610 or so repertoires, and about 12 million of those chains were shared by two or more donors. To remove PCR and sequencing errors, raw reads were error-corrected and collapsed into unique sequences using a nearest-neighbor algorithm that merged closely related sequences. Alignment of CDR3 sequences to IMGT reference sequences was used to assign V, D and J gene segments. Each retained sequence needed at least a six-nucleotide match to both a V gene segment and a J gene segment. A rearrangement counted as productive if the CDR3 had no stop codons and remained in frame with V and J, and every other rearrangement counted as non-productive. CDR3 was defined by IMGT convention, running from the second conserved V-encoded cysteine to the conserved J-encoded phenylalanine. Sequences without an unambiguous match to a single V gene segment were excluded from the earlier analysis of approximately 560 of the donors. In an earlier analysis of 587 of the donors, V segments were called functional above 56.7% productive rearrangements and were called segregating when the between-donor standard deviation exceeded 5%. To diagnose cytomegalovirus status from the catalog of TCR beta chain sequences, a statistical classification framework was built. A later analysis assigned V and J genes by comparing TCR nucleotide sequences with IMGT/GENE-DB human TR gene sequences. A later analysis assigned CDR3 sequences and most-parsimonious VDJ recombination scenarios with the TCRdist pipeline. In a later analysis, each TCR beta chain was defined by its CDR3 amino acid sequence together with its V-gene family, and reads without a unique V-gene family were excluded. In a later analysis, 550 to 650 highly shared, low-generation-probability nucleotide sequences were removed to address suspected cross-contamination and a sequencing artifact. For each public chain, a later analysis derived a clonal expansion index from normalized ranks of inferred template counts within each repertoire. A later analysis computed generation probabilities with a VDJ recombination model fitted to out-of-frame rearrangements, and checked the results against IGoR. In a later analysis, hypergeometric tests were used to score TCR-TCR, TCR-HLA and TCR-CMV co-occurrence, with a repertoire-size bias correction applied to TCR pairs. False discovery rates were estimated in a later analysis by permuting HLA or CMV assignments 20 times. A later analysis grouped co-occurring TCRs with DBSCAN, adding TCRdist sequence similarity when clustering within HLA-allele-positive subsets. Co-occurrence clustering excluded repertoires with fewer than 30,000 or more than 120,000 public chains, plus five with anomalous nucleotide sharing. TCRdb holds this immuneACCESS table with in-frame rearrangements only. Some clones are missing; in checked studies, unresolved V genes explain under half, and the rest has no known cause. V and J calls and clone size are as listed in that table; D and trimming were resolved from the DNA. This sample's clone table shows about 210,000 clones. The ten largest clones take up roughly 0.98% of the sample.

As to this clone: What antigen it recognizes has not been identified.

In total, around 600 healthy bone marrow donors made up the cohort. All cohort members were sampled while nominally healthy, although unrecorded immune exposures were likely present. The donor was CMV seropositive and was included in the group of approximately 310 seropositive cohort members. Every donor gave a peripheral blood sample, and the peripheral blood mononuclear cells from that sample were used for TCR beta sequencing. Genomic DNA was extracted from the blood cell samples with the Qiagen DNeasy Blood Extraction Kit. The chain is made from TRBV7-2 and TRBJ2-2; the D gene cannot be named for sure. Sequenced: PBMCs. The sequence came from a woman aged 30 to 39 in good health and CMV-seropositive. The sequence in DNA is TGTGCCAGCAGCCCCAGAATCACCGGGGAGCTGTTTTTT. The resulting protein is CASSPRITGELFF. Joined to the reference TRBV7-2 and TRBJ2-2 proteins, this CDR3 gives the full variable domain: GAGVSQSPSNKVTEKGKDVELRCDPISGHTALYWYRQSLGQGLEFLIYFQGNSAPDKSGLPSDRFSAERTGGSVSTLTIQRTQQEDSAVYLCASSPRITGELFFGEGSRLTVL.